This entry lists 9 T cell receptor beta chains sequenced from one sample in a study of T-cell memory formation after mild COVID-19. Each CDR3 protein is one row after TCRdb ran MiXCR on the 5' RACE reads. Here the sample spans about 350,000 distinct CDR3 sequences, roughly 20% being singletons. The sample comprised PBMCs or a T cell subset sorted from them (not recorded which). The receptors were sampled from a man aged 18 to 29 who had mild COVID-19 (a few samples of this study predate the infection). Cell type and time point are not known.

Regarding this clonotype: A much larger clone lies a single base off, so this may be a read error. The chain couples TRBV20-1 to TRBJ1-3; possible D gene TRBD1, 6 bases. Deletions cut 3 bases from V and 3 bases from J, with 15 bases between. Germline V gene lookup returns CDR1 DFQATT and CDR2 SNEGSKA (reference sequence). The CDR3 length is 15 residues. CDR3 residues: CSASPPGGYGNTIYF. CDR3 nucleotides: TGCAGTGCTAGCCCCCCGGGGGGCTATGGAAACACCATATATTTT.

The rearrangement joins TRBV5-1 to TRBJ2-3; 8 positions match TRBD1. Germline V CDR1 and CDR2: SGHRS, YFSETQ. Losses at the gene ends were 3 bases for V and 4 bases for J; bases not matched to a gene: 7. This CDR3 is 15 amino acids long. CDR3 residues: CASSSQGAGADTQYF. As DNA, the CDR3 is TGCGCCAGCAGCTCCCAGGGGGCCGGCGCAGATACGCAGTATTTT.

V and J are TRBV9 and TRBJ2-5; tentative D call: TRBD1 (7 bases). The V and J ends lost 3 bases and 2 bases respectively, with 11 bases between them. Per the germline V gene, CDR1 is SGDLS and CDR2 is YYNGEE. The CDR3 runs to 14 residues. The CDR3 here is CASSEGGQQETQYF. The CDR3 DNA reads TGTGCCAGCAGCGAGGGGGGACAGCAAGAGACCCAGTACTTC.

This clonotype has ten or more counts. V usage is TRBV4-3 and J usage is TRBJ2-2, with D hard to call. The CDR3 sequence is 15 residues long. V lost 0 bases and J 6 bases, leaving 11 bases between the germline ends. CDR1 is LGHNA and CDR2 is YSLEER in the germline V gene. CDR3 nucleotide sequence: TGCGCCAGCAGCCAAGAATCTCCGCAGGCCGGGGAGCTGTTTTTT. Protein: CASSQESPQAGELFF.

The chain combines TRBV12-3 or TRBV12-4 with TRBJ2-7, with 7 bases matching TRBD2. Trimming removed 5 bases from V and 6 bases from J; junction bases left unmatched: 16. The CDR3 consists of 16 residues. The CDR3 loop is CASSPREGRRMFEQYF. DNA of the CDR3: TGTGCCAGCAGTCCTAGGGAGGGGAGACGGATGTTCGAGCAGTACTTC.

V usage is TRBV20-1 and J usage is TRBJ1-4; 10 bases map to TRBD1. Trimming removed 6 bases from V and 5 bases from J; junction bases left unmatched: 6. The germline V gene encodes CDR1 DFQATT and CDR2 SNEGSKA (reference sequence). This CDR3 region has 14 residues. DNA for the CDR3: TGCAGTGCGGAGTCGACAGGGGGCAATGAAAAACTGTTTTTT. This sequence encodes CSAESTGGNEKLFF.

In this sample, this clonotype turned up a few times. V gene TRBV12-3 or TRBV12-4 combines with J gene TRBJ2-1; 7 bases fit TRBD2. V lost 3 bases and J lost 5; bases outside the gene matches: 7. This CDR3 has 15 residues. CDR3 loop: CASSFRDYRNNEQFF. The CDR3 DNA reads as TGTGCCAGCAGTTTTAGGGACTACCGAAACAATGAGCAGTTCTTC.

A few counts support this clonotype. This CDR3 is CASRVTGVSSYNEQFF. For the CDR3, the DNA is TGTGCCAGCAGGGTCACAGGGGTTAGCTCCTACAATGAGCAGTTCTTC. The rearrangement joins TRBV6-5 to TRBJ2-1, with 7 bases aligning to TRBD1. J lost 0 bases, V lost 6 bases, and 8 bases had no gene match. The germline CDR1 and CDR2 sequences are MNHEY and SVGAGI. The CDR3 loop spans 16 amino acids.

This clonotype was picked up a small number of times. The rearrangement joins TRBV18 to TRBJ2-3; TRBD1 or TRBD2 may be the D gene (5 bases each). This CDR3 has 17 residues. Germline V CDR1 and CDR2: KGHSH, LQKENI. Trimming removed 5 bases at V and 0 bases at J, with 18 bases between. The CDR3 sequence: CASSAKTGTVSTDTQYF. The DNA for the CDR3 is TGTGCCAGCTCAGCGAAAACCGGGACGGTGAGCACAGATACGCAGTATTTT.